Described below is a single T cell receptor beta chain sequence and its context. The antigen is unknown. The data stem from a study of siplizumab effects on memory and regulatory T cells. Study results and caveats: Siplizumab brought about a significant reduction in alloreactive sequences traceable to unstimulated CD4+ memory cells. The mean Treg-derived percentage of mappable alloreactive CD4+ clones was 60% to 70% with siplizumab compared with less than 35% in controls. Proliferating Tregs from siplizumab cultures lacked functional confirmation of suppression.

Per sample, some 100,000 TCR templates were assayed. The assay was immunoSEQ multiplex PCR, and TCRdb's table has in-frame clones only and misses some. The sample has approximately 100,000 clones; about 91% are singletons. Input material: Tregs sorted from blood. This receptor was obtained from a human donor in good health.

CDR3 amino acids: CASSSPPGQGTNEKLFF. CDR3 bases: TGTGCCAGCAGCTCGCCCCCGGGACAGGGGACTAATGAAAAACTGTTTTTT. The V gene is TRBV5-4, the J gene TRBJ1-4; 10 bases match TRBD1. With 3 bases clipped from V and 2 bases from J, the junction kept 7 bases outside the gene matches. The CDR3 runs to 17 residues. CDR1 is SGHNT, CDR2 YYREEE, per germline (reference sequence).